This is a list of T cell receptor beta chains from one sample in a study of shared clonotypes between healthy human individuals. Method: immunoSEQ multiplex PCR; TCRdb's copy keeps in-frame clones and lacks some. The sample records 2 million to 2.5 million clones, 80% to 95% being singletons. Sequenced: naive CD4+ T cells from PBMCs. These TCRs come from a young man in good health. Some clones in this sample may be carry-over from other donors' samples. Each CDR3 is given with its conserved first and last residue. D genes are given only for firm matches.

D | J | V | CDR3 | DNA
NA | TRBJ2-5 | TRBV6-4 | CASIAVGPGQETQYF | NA
NA | TRBJ1-3 | TRBV28 | CASSSGSGNRNTIYF | TGTGCCAGCAGTTCAGGGTCCGGGAACAGAAACACCATATATTTT
NA | TRBJ2-7 | TRBV9 | CASSVGGTTSSYEQYF | TGTGCCAGCAGCGTAGGGGGGACCACGAGCTCCTACGAGCAGTACTTC
TRBD1 | TRBJ1-1 | TRBV29-1 | CSVAGRGWERTEAFF | TGCAGCGTTGCTGGCAGGGGGTGGGAGAGAACTGAAGCTTTCTTT
TRBD1 | TRBJ1-1 | TRBV28 | CASSRQGYTEAFF | TGTGCCAGCAGCCGACAGGGTTACACTGAAGCCTTCTTT
NA | TRBJ2-2 | TRBV11-2 | CASSLVISGTGELFF | TGTGCCAGCAGCTTAGTAATTTCGGGAACCGGGGAGCTGTTTTTT
NA | TRBJ1-5 | TRBV7-2 | CASSLGRNVQPQHF | TGTGCCAGCAGCTTAGGCCGAAATGTTCAGCCCCAGCATTTT
NA | TRBJ2-1 | TRBV4-1 | CASSPLPGDHEQFF | TGCGCCAGCAGCCCCCTACCCGGGGATCATGAGCAGTTCTTC
NA | TRBJ1-4 | TRBV2 | CASSEAQTRTNEKLFF | TGTGCCAGCAGTGAAGCGCAGACAAGGACTAATGAAAAACTGTTTTTT
TRBD2 | TRBJ2-7 | TRBV10-3 | CAISESGTSGNVQYF | TGTGCCATCAGTGAGTCCGGGACTAGCGGGAATGTACAGTACTTC
NA | TRBJ1-4 | TRBV2 | CASGLGQGRRLFF | TGTGCCAGCGGCTTGGGCCAGGGTCGACGACTGTTTTTT
TRBD2 | TRBJ2-5 | TRBV2 | CASSVAGAVETQYF | TGTGCCAGCAGTGTAGCGGGAGCGGTGGAGACCCAGTACTTC
NA | TRBJ2-7 | TRBV2 | CASSSDRYEQYF | TGTGCCAGCAGTTCTGACAGGTACGAGCAGTACTTC
TRBD1 | TRBJ1-2 | TRBV18 | CASSPLGGDYGYTF | TGTGCCAGCTCACCATTAGGGGGCGATTATGGCTACACCTTC
NA | TRBJ1-5 | TRBV6-1 | CASSESRYQPQHF | TGTGCCAGCAGTGAATCCCGGTATCAGCCCCAGCATTTT
TRBD2 | TRBJ2-1 | TRBV19 | CASSIELASYNEQFF | TGTGCCAGTAGTATAGAACTAGCGTCTTACAATGAGCAGTTCTTC